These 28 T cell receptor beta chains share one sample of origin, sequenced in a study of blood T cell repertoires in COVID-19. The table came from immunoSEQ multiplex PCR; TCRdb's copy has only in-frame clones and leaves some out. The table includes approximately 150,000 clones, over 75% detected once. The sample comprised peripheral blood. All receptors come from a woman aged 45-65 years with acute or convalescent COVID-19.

The CDR3 spells CASILGLAGGGDGETQYF. The CDR3, as DNA: TGTGCCAGCATTCTGGGACTAGCGGGGGGCGGGGATGGAGAGACCCAGTACTTC. The chain is built from TRBV3-1 (or the pseudogene TRBV3-2) and TRBJ2-5; TRBD2 aligns across 15 bases. CDR1 and CDR2 from the germline V gene are LGHDT and YNNKEL (reference sequence). With 7 bases clipped from V and 4 bases from J, the junction kept 13 bases outside the gene matches. There are 18 residues in the CDR3.

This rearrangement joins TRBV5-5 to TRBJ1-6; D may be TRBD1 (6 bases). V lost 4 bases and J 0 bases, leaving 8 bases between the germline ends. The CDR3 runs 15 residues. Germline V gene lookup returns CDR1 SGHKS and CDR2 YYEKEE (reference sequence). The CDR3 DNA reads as TGTGCCAGCAGCACGGACAGCTCCTATAATTCACCCCTCCACTTT. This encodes CASSTDSSYNSPLHF.

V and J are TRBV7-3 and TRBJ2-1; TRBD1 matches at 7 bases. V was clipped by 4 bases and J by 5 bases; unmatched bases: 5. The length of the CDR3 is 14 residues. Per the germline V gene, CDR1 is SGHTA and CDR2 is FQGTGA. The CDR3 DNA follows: TGTGCCAGCAGCTCCGGGACAGTTAACAATGAGCAGTTCTTC. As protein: CASSSGTVNNEQFF.

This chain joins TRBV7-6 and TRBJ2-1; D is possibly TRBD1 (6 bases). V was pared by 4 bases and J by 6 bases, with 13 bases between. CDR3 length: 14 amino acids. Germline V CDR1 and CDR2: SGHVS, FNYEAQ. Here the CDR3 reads CASSYQGLGNEQFF. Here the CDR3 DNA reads TGTGCCAGCAGCTACCAGGGGCTCGGCAATGAGCAGTTCTTC.

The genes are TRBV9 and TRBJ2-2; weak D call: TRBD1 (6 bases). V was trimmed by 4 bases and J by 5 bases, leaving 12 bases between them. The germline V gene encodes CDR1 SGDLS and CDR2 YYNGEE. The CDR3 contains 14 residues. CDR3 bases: TGTGCCAGCAGCTCCGTCCAGGGGACCGGGGAGCTGTTTTTT. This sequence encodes CASSSVQGTGELFF.

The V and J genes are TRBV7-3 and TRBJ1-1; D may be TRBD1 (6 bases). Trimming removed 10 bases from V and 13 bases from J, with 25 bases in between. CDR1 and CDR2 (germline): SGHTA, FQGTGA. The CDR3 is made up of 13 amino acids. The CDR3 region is CATRSVGAQASFF. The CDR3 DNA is TGTGCCACCCGATCAGTGGGGGCCCAGGCCAGTTTCTTT.

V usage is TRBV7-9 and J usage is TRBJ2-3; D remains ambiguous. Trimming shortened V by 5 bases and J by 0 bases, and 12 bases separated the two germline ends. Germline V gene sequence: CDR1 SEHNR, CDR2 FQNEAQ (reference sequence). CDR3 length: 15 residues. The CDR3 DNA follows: TGTGCCAGCAGCCGCCACCAAAGCAGCACAGATACGCAGTATTTT. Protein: CASSRHQSSTDTQYF. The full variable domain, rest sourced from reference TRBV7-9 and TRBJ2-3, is DTGVSQNPRHKITKRGQNVTFRCDPISEHNRLYWYRQTLGQGPEFLTYFQNEAQLEKSRLLSDRFSAERPKGSFSTLEIQRTEQGDSAMYLCASSRHQSSTDTQYFGPGTRLTVL.

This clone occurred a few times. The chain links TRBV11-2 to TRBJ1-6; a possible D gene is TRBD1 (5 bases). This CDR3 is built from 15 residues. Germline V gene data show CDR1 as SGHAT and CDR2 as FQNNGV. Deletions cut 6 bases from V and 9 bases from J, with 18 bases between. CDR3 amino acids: CASRLGGTDFSPLHF. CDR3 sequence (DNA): TGTGCCAGCAGGTTGGGGGGGACGGATTTTTCACCCCTCCACTTT.

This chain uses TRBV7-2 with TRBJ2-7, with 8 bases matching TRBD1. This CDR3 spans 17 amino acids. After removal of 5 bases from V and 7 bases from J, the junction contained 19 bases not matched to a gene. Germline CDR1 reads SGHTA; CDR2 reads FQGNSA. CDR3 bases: TGTGCCAGCAGCCTGACAGGGGTCCCACTAGGCAGGGCGGAGCAGTACTTC. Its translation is CASSLTGVPLGRAEQYF.

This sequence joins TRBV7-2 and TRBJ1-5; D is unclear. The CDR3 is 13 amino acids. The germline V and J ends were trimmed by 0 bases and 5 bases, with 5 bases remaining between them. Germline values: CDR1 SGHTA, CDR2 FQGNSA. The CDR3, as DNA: TGTGCCAGCAGCTTAGCTGTAGATCAGCCCCAGCATTTT. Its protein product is CASSLAVDQPQHF.

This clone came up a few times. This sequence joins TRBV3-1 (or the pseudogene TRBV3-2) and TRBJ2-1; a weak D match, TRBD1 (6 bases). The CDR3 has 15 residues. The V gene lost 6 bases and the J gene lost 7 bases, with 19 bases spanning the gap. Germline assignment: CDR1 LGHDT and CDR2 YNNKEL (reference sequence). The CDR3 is CASRKPRTERNEQFF. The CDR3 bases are TGTGCCAGCAGGAAGCCAAGGACAGAAAGGAATGAGCAGTTCTTC.

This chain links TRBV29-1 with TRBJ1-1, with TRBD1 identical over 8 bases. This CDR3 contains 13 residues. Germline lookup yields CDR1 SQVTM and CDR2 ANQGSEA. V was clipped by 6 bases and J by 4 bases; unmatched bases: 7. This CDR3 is CSVEYGQGTEAFF. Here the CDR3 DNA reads TGCAGCGTGGAATACGGACAGGGCACTGAAGCTTTCTTT.

CDR3 bases: TGCGCCAGCAGCTGGTCGGTTGATGAAAAACTGTTTTTT. Encoded protein: CASSWSVDEKLFF. The chain has TRBV5-1 and TRBJ1-4; D gene ambiguous. The V gene lost 3 bases and the J gene lost 6 bases, with 9 bases spanning the gap. CDR3 length: 13 residues. CDR1 is SGHRS, CDR2 YFSETQ, per germline.

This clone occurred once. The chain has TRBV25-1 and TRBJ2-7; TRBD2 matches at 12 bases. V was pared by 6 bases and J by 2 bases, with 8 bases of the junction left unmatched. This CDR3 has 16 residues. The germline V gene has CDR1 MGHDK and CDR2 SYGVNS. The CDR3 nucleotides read TGTGCCAGCAGCTTCACTCTAGCGGGGGGGGCCTACGAGCAGTACTTC. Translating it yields CASSFTLAGGAYEQYF.

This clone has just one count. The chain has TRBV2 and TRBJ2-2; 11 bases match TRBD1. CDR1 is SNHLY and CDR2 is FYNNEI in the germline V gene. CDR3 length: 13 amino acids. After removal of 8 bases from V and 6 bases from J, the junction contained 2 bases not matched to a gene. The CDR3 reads CASSGQGAGELFF. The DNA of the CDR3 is TGTGCCAGCTCGGGACAGGGGGCCGGGGAGCTGTTTTTT.

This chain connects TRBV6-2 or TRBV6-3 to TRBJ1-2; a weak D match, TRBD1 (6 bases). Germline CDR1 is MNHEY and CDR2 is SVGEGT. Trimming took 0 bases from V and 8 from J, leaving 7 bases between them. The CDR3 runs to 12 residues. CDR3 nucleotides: TGTGCCAGCAGTTACTCGACAGGAGGCTACACCTTC. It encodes CASSYSTGGYTF.

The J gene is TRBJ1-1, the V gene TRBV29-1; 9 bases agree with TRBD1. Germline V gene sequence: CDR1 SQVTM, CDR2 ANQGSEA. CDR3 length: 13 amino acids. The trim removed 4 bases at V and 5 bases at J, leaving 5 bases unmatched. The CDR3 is CSVGKDRGTEAFF. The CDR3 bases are TGCAGCGTTGGAAAGGACAGGGGAACTGAAGCTTTCTTT.

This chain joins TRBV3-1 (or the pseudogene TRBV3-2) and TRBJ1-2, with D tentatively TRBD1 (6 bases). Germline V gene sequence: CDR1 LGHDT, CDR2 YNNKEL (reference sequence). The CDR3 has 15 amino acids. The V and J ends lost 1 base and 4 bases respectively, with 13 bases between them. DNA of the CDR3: TGTGCCAGCAGCCAAGTAGGGGGTGTAGGCTATGGCTACACCTTC. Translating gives CASSQVGGVGYGYTF.

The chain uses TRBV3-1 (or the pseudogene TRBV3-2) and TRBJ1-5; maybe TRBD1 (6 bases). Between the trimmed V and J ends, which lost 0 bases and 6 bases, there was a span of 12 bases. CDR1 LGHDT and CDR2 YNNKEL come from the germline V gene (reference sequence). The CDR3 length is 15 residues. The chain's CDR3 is CASSQDKQGGQPQHF. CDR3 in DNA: TGTGCCAGCAGCCAAGATAAACAGGGCGGTCAGCCCCAGCATTTT.

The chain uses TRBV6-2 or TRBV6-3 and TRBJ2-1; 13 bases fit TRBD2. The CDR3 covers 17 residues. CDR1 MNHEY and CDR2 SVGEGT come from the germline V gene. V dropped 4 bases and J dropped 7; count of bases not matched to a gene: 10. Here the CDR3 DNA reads TGTGCCAGCAGTTCCTACACTAGCGGGGGGGCGAAGAATGAGCAGTTCTTC. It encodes CASSSYTSGGAKNEQFF.

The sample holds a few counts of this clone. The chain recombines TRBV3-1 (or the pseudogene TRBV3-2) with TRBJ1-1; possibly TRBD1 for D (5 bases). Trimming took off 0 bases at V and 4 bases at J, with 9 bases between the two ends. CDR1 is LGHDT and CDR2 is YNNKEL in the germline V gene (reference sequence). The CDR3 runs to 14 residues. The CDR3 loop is CASSQDTGFTEAFF. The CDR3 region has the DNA TGTGCCAGCAGCCAAGATACAGGTTTCACTGAAGCTTTCTTT.

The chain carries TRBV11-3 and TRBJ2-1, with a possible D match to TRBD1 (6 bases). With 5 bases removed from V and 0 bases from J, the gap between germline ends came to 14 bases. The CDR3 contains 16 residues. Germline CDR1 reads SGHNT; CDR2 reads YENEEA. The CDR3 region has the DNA TGTGCCAGCAGCCAACCTCGAGGGGGCTCCTACAATGAGCAGTTCTTC. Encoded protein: CASSQPRGGSYNEQFF. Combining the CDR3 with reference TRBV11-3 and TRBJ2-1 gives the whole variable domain EAGVVQSPRYKIIEKKQPVAFWCNPISGHNTLYWYLQNLGQGPELLIRYENEEAVDDSQLPKDRFSAERLKGVDSTLKIQPAELGDSAVYLCASSQPRGGSYNEQFFGPGTRLTVL.

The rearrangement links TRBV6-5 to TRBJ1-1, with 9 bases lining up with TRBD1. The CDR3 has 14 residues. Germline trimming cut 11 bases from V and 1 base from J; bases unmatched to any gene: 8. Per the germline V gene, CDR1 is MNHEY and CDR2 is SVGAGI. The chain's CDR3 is CASDRGMANTEAFF. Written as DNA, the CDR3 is TGTGCCTCGGACAGGGGAATGGCGAACACTGAAGCTTTCTTT.

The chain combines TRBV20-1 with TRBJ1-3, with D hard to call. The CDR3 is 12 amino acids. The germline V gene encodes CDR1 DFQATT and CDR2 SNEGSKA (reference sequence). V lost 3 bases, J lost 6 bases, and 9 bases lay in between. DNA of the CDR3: TGCAGTGCTAGTCCAAATTTAAACACCATATATTTT. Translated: CSASPNLNTIYF.

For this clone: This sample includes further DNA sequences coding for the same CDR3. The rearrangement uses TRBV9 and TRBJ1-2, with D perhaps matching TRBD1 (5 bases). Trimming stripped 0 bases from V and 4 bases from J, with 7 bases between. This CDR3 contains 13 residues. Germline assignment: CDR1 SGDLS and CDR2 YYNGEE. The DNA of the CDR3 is TGTGCCAGCAGCGTAGGCCAGGGCTATGGCTACACCTTC. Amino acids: CASSVGQGYGYTF.

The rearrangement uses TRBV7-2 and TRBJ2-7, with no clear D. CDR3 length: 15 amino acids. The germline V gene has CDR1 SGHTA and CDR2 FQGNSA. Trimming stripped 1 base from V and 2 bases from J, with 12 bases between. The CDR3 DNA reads TGTGCCAGCAGCTTAGGGGCATACAAGCCCTACGAGCAGTACTTC. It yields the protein CASSLGAYKPYEQYF. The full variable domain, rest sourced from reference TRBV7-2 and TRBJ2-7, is GAGVSQSPSNKVTEKGKDVELRCDPISGHTALYWYRQSLGQGLEFLIYFQGNSAPDKSGLPSDRFSAERTGGSVSTLTIQRTQQEDSAVYLCASSLGAYKPYEQYFGPGTRLTVT.

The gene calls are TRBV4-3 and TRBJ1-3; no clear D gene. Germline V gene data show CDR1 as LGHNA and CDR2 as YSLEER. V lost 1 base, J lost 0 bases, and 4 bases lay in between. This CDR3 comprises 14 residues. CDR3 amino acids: CASSQGASGNTIYF. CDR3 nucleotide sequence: TGCGCCAGCAGCCAAGGGGCCTCTGGAAACACCATATATTTT.

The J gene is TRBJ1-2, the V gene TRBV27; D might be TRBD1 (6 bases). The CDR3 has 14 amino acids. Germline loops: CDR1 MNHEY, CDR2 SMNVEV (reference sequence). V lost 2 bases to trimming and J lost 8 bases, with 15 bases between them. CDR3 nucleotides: TGTGCCAGCAGTTTAGAACGGGGGGCGGTCGGCTACACCTTC. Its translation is CASSLERGAVGYTF.